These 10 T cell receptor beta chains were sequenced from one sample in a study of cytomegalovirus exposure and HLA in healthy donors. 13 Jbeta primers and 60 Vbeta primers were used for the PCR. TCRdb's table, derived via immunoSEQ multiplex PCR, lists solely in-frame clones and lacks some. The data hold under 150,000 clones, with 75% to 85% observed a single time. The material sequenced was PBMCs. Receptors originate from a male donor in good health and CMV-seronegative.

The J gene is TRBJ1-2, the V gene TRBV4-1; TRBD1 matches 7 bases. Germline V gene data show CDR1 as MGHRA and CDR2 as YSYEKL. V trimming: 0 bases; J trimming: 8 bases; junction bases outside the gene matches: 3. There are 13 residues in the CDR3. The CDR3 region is CASSQDQTGGYTF. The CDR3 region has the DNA TGCGCCAGCAGCCAAGATCAGACAGGGGGCTACACCTTC.

CDR3 loop: CASSTRSRREQFF. The CDR3 DNA reads TGTGCCAGCAGCACCCGGTCGCGCCGTGAGCAGTTCTTC. The chain links TRBV7-6 to TRBJ2-1; D unresolved. Trimming pared 5 bases from V and 9 bases from J, leaving 14 bases between. CDR3 size: 13 residues. From germline, CDR1 is SGHVS and CDR2 FNYEAQ.

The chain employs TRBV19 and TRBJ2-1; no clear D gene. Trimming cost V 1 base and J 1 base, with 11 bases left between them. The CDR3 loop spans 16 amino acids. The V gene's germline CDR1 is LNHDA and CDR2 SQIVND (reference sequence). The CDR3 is CASSIVRGRSYNEQFF. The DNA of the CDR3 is TGTGCCAGTAGTATAGTACGCGGCAGATCCTACAATGAGCAGTTCTTC.

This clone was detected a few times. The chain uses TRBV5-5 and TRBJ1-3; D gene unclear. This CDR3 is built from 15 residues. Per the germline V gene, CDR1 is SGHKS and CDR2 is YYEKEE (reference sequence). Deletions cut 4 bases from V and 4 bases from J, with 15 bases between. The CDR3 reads CASSAGVPAGNTIYF. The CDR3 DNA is TGTGCCAGCAGCGCCGGAGTCCCCGCAGGAAACACCATATATTTT.

The CDR3 region has the DNA TGTGCCAGCAGCTTAGGCCTGTGGTCACCCCTCCACTTT. Translating gives CASSLGLWSPLHF. The chain employs TRBV7-3 and TRBJ1-6; D is unresolved. This CDR3 comprises 13 residues. Between the trimmed V and J ends, which lost 2 bases and 10 bases, there was a span of 9 bases. CDR1 is SGHTA and CDR2 is FQGTGA in the germline V gene.

In DNA, the CDR3 is TGTGCCAGCAAAACCGGGACAGGCTCCTACGAGCAGTACTTC. Translation gives CASKTGTGSYEQYF. J is TRBJ2-7 and V is TRBV6-5; 8 bases line up with TRBD1. Germline V gene sequence: CDR1 MNHEY, CDR2 SVGAGI. This CDR3 spans 14 amino acids. Trimming cost V 7 bases and J 0 bases; bases outside gene matches: 5.

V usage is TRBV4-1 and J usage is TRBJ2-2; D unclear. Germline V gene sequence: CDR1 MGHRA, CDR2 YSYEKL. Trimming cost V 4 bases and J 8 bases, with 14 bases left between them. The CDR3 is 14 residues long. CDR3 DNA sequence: TGCGCCAGCAGCCTCTCCCCGGGTGGGGGGGAGCTGTTTTTT. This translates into CASSLSPGGGELFF.

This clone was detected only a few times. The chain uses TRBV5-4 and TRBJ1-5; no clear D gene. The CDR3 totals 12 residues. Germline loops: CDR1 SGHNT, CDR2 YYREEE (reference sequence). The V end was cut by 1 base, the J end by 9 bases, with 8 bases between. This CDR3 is CASSLPGRPQHF. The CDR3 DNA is TGTGCCAGCAGCTTGCCGGGGAGGCCCCAGCATTTT.

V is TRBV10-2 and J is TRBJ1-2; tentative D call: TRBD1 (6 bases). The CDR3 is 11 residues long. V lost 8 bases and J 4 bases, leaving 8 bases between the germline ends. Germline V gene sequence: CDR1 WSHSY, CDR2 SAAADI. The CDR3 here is CASEDSYGYTF. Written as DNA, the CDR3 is TGCGCCAGCGAGGACAGCTATGGCTACACCTTC.

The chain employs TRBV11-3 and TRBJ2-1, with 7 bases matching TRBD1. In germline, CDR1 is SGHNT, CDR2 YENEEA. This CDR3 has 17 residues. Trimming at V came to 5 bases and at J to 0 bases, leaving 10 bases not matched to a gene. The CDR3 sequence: CASSPRTGRSSYNEQFF. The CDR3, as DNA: TGTGCCAGCAGCCCGCGGACAGGACGGAGCTCCTACAATGAGCAGTTCTTC. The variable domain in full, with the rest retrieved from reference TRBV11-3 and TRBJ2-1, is EAGVVQSPRYKIIEKKQPVAFWCNPISGHNTLYWYLQNLGQGPELLIRYENEEAVDDSQLPKDRFSAERLKGVDSTLKIQPAELGDSAVYLCASSPRTGRSSYNEQFFGPGTRLTVL.